This passage covers 12 T cell receptor beta chains from one sample sequenced in a study of shared clonotypes between healthy human individuals. The data were produced by immunoSEQ multiplex PCR, yet TCRdb's version contains in-frame clones alone and is incomplete. Of about 610,000 clones in the sample, roughly 97% were seen once. What was sequenced was naive CD4+ T cells sorted from blood. Indicated subset: CD45RA+ positively selected. The receptors derive from a woman in her twenties or thirties in good health.

This clone was recorded a few times. At the DNA level, this CDR3 is encoded by other sequences in the same sample as well. This chain connects TRBV2 to TRBJ2-3; D unresolved. V shed 5 bases and J shed 2 bases, with 2 bases lying between them. The germline V gene has CDR1 SNHLY and CDR2 FYNNEI. The CDR3 runs to 11 residues. The CDR3 nucleotides are TGTGCCAGCAGTTACACAGATACGCAGTATTTT. This encodes CASSYTDTQYF.

The gene calls are TRBV5-8 and TRBJ1-4; D remains ambiguous. Germline loops: CDR1 SGHTS, CDR2 YDEGEE. V was pared by 3 bases and J by 0 bases, with 18 bases between. This CDR3 is built from 18 residues. CDR3 in DNA: TGTGCCAGCAGCTGGGAGGGATCTAGTGCAGCAACTAATGAAAAACTGTTTTTT. Protein: CASSWEGSSAATNEKLFF. The full variable domain, in which reference TRBV5-8 and TRBJ1-4 provide the parts outside the CDR3, is EAGVTQSPTHLIKTRGQQATLRCSPISGHTSVYWYQQALGLGLQFLLWYDEGEERNRGNFPPRFSGRQFPNYSSELNVNALELEDSALYLCASSWEGSSAATNEKLFFGSGTQLSVL.

This rearrangement joins TRBV4-1 to TRBJ1-5; 7 bases are shared with TRBD1. This CDR3 is built from 17 residues. The V gene's germline CDR1 is MGHRA and CDR2 YSYEKL. Trimming at V came to 2 bases and at J to 4 bases, leaving 11 bases not matched to a gene. The CDR3 is CASSQQSGGGGNQPQHF. The CDR3 bases are TGCGCCAGCAGCCAACAATCAGGGGGAGGTGGGAATCAGCCCCAGCATTTT.

Here the CDR3 DNA reads TGTGCCAGCAGCTTATCGTGGGAGGGGTACGAGCAGTACTTC. Residues: CASSLSWEGYEQYF. This chain uses TRBV7-2 with TRBJ2-7; 7 nucleotides agree with TRBD2. CDR3 length: 14 amino acids. V lost 2 bases, J lost 4 bases, and 5 bases stayed unmatched. Germline lookup yields CDR1 SGHTA and CDR2 FQGNSA.

The genes are TRBV28 and TRBJ2-5, with 10 bases aligning to TRBD2. The germline gives CDR1 MDHEN, CDR2 SYDVKM. The CDR3 length is 14 residues. V was pared by 4 bases and J by 2 bases, with 1 base of the junction left unmatched. CDR3 nucleotides: TGTGCCAGCAGTTATAGCGGGAGGCAAGAGACCCAGTACTTC. Protein: CASSYSGRQETQYF.

The count of this clone is one. The rearrangement uses TRBV5-1 and TRBJ1-2, with unresolved D. V was clipped by 2 bases and J by 1 base, with 15 bases between them. The CDR3 is made up of 16 amino acids. The V gene's germline CDR1 is SGHRS and CDR2 YFSETQ. CDR3 bases: TGCGCCAGCAGCTTTTTGGCAGGAGACTATAACTATGGCTACACCTTC. Its translation is CASSFLAGDYNYGYTF.

The chain is built from TRBV28 and TRBJ2-3; D remains unclear. The CDR3 consists of 16 residues. Germline loops: CDR1 MDHEN, CDR2 SYDVKM. With 5 bases removed from V and 2 bases from J, the gap between germline ends came to 17 bases. The CDR3: CASSLSPAQLTDTQYF. The CDR3 DNA follows: TGTGCCAGCAGTCTATCCCCAGCGCAACTCACAGATACGCAGTATTTT.

The chain carries TRBV28 and TRBJ1-3; D is uncertain. V gave up 1 base and J gave up 5 bases, with 3 bases separating them. Germline loops: CDR1 MDHEN, CDR2 SYDVKM. The CDR3 totals 12 residues. The CDR3 nucleotides read TGTGCCAGCAGTTTATCGAGAAACACCATATATTTT. Translating it yields CASSLSRNTIYF.

The rearrangement links TRBV15 to TRBJ2-7, with 10 bases lining up with TRBD1. The CDR3 has 17 amino acids. From germline, CDR1 is LNHNV and CDR2 YYDKDF (reference sequence). V dropped 0 bases and J dropped 2; count of bases not matched to a gene: 7. The CDR3 bases are TGTGCCACCAGCAGAGATAGATGGGACAGGGGCCCCTACGAGCAGTACTTC. Translating it yields CATSRDRWDRGPYEQYF.

The chain has TRBV28 and TRBJ1-5; the D is unclear. The CDR3 has 14 residues. The germline V gene encodes CDR1 MDHEN and CDR2 SYDVKM. Trimming removed 7 bases at V and 4 bases at J, with 14 bases between. The chain's CDR3 is CASNPSARNQPQHF. The CDR3 DNA is TGTGCCAGCAACCCCTCGGCCCGGAATCAGCCCCAGCATTTT.

The chain links TRBV29-1 to TRBJ2-1; perhaps TRBD2 as D (5 bases). The CDR3 covers 13 residues. Looked up from germline, CDR1 is SQVTM and CDR2 is ANQGSEA. With 6 bases removed from V and 0 bases from J, the gap between germline ends came to 9 bases. CDR3 bases: TGCAGCGTCCTCCGGGACTCCTACAATGAGCAGTTCTTC. This encodes CSVLRDSYNEQFF.

This clone was found once. The chain employs TRBV18 and TRBJ1-1; 11 nucleotides match TRBD1. Trimming removed 4 bases from V and 0 bases from J; junction bases left unmatched: 1. The CDR3 is made up of 15 amino acids. Germline assignment: CDR1 KGHSH and CDR2 LQKENI. The CDR3 nucleotides read TGTGCCAGCTCACTGGGACAGGGGGTGAACACTGAAGCTTTCTTT. It is translated as CASSLGQGVNTEAFF.